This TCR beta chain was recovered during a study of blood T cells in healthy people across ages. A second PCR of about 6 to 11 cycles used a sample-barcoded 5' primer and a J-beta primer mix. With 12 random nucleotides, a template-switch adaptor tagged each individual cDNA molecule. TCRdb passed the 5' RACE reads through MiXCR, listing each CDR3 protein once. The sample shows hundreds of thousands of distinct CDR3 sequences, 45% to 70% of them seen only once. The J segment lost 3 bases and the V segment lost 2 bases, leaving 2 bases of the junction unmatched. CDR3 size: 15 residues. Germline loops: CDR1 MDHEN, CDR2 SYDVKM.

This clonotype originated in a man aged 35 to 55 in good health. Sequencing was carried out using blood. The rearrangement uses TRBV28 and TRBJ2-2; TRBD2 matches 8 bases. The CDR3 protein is CASSLRTSHTGELFF. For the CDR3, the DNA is TGTGCCAGCAGTTTAAGGACTAGCCACACCGGGGAGCTGTTTTTT. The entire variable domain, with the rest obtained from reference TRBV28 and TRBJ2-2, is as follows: DVKVTQSSRYLVKRTGEKVFLECVQDMDHENMFWYRQDPGLGLRLIYFSYDVKMKEKGDIPEGYSVSREKKERFSLILESASTNQTSMYLCASSLRTSHTGELFFGEGSRLTVL.